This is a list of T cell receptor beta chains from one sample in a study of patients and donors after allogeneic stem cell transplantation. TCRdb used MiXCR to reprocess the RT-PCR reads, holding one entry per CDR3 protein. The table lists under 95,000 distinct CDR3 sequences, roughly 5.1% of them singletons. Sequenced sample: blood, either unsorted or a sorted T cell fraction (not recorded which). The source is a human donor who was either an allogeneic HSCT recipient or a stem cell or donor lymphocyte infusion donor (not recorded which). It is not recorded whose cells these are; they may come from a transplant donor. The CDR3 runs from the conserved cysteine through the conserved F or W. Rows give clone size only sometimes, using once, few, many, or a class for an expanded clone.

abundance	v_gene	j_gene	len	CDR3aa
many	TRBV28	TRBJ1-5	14	CASSLSGSNQPQHF
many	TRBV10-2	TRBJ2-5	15	CASSEPSGGQETQYF
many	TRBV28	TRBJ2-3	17	CASSSGLAGGPEDTQYF
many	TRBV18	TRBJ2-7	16	CASSPRVGDDSYEQYF
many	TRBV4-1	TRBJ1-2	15	CASSQAEGVNYGYTF
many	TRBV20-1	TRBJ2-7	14	CSAPTHISSYEQYF
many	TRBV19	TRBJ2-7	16	CASITSGTSVTYEQYF
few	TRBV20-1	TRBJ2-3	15	CSANLAGVSTDTQYF
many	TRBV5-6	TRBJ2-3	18	CASLALGWGREGTDTQYF
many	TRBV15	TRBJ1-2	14	CATSRDSNNYGYTF
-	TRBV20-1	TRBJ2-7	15	CSARAPGGLADEQYF
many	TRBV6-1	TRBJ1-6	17	CASSEILSFRRNSPLHF
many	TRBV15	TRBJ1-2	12	CATSQRVGDQTF
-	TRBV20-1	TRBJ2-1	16	CSASRTSGSSYNEQFF
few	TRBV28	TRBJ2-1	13	CASSPPSTVEQFF
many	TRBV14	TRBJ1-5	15	CASSYAPVDDQPQHF
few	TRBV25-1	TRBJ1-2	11	CASSSTHGYTF
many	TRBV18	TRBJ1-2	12	CASSPDLDGYTF
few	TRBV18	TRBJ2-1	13	CASSSLEREGKFF
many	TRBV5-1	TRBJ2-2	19	CASSLWGLAGERNTGELFF
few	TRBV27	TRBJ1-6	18	CASSFSARSALYNSPLHF
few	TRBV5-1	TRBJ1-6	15	CASSLEAGPNSPLHF
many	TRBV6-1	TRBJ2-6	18	CASSLGQGVSSGANVLTF
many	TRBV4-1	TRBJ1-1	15	CASSQEGHTRGEAFF
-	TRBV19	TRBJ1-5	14	CASRETGAHQPQHF
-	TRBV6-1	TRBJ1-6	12	CASKAGTSPLHF
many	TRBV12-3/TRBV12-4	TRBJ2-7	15	CASSLNGGFSYEQYF
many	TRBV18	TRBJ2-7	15	CASSTGGQATYEQYF
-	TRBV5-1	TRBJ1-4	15	CASSEGQGLGEKLFF
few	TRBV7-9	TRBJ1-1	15	CASSSGAVKGRGAFF
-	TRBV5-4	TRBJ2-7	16	CASSLSVRGSSYEQYF
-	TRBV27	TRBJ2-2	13	CASSLVGTGELFF
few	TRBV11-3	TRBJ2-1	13	CASSPPTGNEQFF
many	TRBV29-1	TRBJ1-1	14	CSVKKEGGNTEAFF
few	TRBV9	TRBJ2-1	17	CASSVAPIGSSYNEQFF
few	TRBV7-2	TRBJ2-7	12	CASSNVAGEQYF
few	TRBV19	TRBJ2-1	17	CASSPIAGTRMFHEQFF
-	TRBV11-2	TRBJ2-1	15	CASSSGLSIRGEQFF
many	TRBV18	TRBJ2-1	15	CASSPPNQRDNEQFF
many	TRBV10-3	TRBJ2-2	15	CATLGLAGNTGELFF
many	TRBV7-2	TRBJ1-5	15	CASSPKGGNNQPQHF
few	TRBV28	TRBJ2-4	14	CASSSTSVNYIQYF
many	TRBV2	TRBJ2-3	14	CASRGDSYTDTQYF
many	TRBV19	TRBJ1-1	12	CASSLQGAEAFF
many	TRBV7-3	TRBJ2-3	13	CASSSDRTDTQYF
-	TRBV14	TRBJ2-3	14	CASSQGRLAGTQYF
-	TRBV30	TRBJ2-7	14	CAWSRPPRVGEQYF
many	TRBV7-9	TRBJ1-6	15	CASSRRGGIDSPLHF
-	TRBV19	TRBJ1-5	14	CASDVEGENQPQHF
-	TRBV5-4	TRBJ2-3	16	CASRTTLGGESDTQYF
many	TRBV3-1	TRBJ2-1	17	CASSQARRGGWYNEQFF
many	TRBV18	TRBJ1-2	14	CASSLNTGADGYTF
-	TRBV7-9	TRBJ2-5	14	CASSRGRVGGTQYF
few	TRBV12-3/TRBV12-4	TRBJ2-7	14	CASSLGQATYEQYF
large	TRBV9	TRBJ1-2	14	CASSEDYLNYGYTF